The 28 T cell receptor beta chains given below trace back to one sample, sequenced in a study of blood T cell repertoires in COVID-19. TCRdb keeps only in-frame clones here, not all; method: immunoSEQ multiplex PCR. The data show about 260,000 clones, around 90% seen once. The sequencing sample was made of peripheral blood. Receptors originate from a person under 30 with COVID-19, enrolled during active disease.

The chain joins TRBV28 to TRBJ2-1, with 12 bases identical to TRBD2. Trimming removed 2 bases from V and 14 bases from J; junction bases left unmatched: 7. There are 14 residues in the CDR3. CDR1 and CDR2 from the germline V gene are MDHEN and SYDVKM. CDR3 sequence (DNA): TGTGCCAGCAGTTTACAGGCTAGCGGGAGGGTAAAGTTCTTC. Translation gives CASSLQASGRVKFF.

For this clone: This specimen includes other DNA sequences encoding the same CDR3. This rearrangement joins TRBV3-1 (or the pseudogene TRBV3-2) to TRBJ1-1; the D is unclear. Germline V gene lookup returns CDR1 LGHDT and CDR2 YNNKEL (reference sequence). This CDR3 is built from 14 residues. Trimming removed 1 base at V and 2 bases at J, with 8 bases between. The CDR3 bases are TGTGCCAGCAGCCAAGGTGGAGGTAACACTGAAGCTTTCTTT. Its translation is CASSQGGGNTEAFF.

The chain joins TRBV19 to TRBJ2-1, with 10 bases lining up with TRBD1. V lost 7 bases to trimming and J lost 5 bases; unmatched junction nucleotides: 11. This CDR3 has 16 amino acids. Germline CDR1 is LNHDA and CDR2 is SQIVND (reference sequence). As DNA, the CDR3 is TGTGCCAGTACTGACCCGGGACAGGGGCTCGACAATGAGCAGTTCTTC. Its protein product is CASTDPGQGLDNEQFF.

The chain uses TRBV15 and TRBJ2-7, with TRBD2 as a possible D gene (6 bases). The germline CDR1 and CDR2 sequences are LNHNV and YYDKDF (reference sequence). This CDR3 region has 14 residues. The V gene lost 0 bases and the J gene lost 2 bases, with 8 bases spanning the gap. The CDR3 nucleotides read TGTGCCACCAGCAGAGAAAGCGGGCCCTACGAGCAGTACTTC. Its protein is CATSRESGPYEQYF.

The chain links TRBV27 to TRBJ2-1; TRBD2 agrees at 8 bases. V lost 2 bases and J lost 9; bases outside the gene matches: 0. Germline-derived CDR1 and CDR2 are MNHEY and SMNVEV (reference sequence). This CDR3 has 12 residues. Here the CDR3 DNA reads TGTGCCAGCAGTTTACGGGGGGGTGAGCAGTTCTTC. Translating gives CASSLRGGEQFF.

This rearrangement joins TRBV19 to TRBJ2-7; 7 nucleotides agree with TRBD2. The V segment lost 3 bases and the J segment 2 bases; nucleotides outside the gene matches: 4. The CDR3 loop spans 14 amino acids. Germline CDR1 and CDR2: LNHDA and SQIVND (reference sequence). CDR3 sequence reads: CASSMTGTTYEQYF. CDR3 sequence (DNA): TGTGCCAGTAGTATGACCGGGACTACCTACGAGCAGTACTTC. Variable domain in full (rest from reference TRBV19 and TRBJ2-7): DGGITQSPKYLFRKEGQNVTLSCEQNLNHDAMYWYRQDPGQGLRLIYYSQIVNDFQKGDIAEGYSVSREKKESFPLTVTSAQKNPTAFYLCASSMTGTTYEQYFGPGTRLTVT.

The chain couples TRBV3-1 (or the pseudogene TRBV3-2) to TRBJ2-2, with TRBD1 as a possible D gene (6 bases). The V gene's germline CDR1 is LGHDT and CDR2 YNNKEL (reference sequence). Trimming removed 5 bases from V and 6 bases from J, with 13 bases in between. CDR3 length equals 14 residues. This CDR3 is CASSLGGGPGELFF. In nucleotides, the CDR3 is TGTGCCAGCAGCTTAGGGGGTGGTCCCGGGGAGCTGTTTTTT.

The rearrangement uses TRBV7-2 and TRBJ2-7; TRBD2 agrees at 15 bases. V lost 5 bases to trimming and J lost 5 bases; unmatched junction nucleotides: 7. The CDR3 totals 16 residues. Germline lookup yields CDR1 SGHTA and CDR2 FQGNSA. This CDR3 reads CASSIGLAGGLHEQYF. The CDR3 DNA reads as TGTGCCAGCAGCATTGGACTAGCGGGAGGGCTCCACGAGCAGTACTTC.

The V call is TRBV27, the J call TRBJ1-2; 8 bases align to TRBD1. Trimming cost V 6 bases and J 5 bases; bases outside gene matches: 8. The CDR3 spans 14 residues. Looked up from germline, CDR1 is MNHEY and CDR2 is SMNVEV (reference sequence). CDR3 bases: TGTGCCAGCAGATTGACAGGGGAGGGGTATGGCTACACCTTC. It encodes CASRLTGEGYGYTF.

V is TRBV5-4 and J is TRBJ1-2, with 12 bases fitting TRBD1. The germline gives CDR1 SGHNT, CDR2 YYREEE (reference sequence). V was clipped by 2 bases and J by 4 bases; unmatched bases: 9. This CDR3 contains 17 residues. DNA of the CDR3: TGTGCCAGCAGCTTAATGATAGGGACAGGGGGCGTCTATGGCTACACCTTC. Its translation is CASSLMIGTGGVYGYTF.

This rearrangement joins TRBV11-3 to TRBJ2-5, with 7 bases matching TRBD1. The CDR3 runs to 13 residues. Germline trimming cut 5 bases from V and 3 bases from J; bases unmatched to any gene: 3. From germline, CDR1 is SGHNT and CDR2 YENEEA. CDR3 protein: CASSIGQEETQYF. CDR3 sequence (DNA): TGTGCCAGCAGCATCGGACAGGAAGAGACCCAGTACTTC.

The rearrangement links TRBV5-6 to TRBJ1-2; 9 bases match TRBD1. The V gene's germline CDR1 is SGHDT and CDR2 YYEEEE. The CDR3 is made up of 15 amino acids. J was trimmed by 7 bases and V by 7 bases; bases with no gene match: 14. The CDR3 sequence: CASETGTGTSSGYTF. The CDR3 nucleotides are TGTGCCAGCGAAACCGGGACAGGGACCTCAAGTGGCTACACCTTC.

The chain links TRBV20-1 to TRBJ2-5; D might be TRBD2 (6 bases). This CDR3 has 15 amino acids. Germline V gene lookup returns CDR1 DFQATT and CDR2 SNEGSKA (reference sequence). V dropped 3 bases and J dropped 2 bases, with 16 bases sitting between them. CDR3 loop: CSASNPSAQQETQYF. As DNA, the CDR3 is TGCAGTGCTAGTAACCCTAGCGCCCAACAAGAGACCCAGTACTTC.

J is TRBJ2-7 and V is TRBV7-9, with 10 bases identical to TRBD2. The ends lost 1 base at V and 9 bases at J; junction bases unmatched: 6. Germline CDR1 and CDR2: SEHNR and FQNEAQ (reference sequence). The CDR3 runs 14 residues. This chain's CDR3 is CASSLVASGSVQYF. The DNA of the CDR3 is TGTGCCAGCAGCTTAGTAGCTAGCGGGAGTGTGCAGTACTTC.

The chain has TRBV18 and TRBJ1-4; TRBD1 aligns across 7 bases. Germline-derived CDR1 and CDR2 are KGHSH and LQKENI. The CDR3 contains 16 residues. V was pared by 6 bases and J by 5 bases, with 12 bases of the junction left unmatched. DNA of the CDR3: TGTGCCAGCTCTCCCCGGGACAGCCCTCGAAATGAAAAACTGTTTTTT. Encoded protein: CASSPRDSPRNEKLFF.

The rearrangement joins TRBV11-1 to TRBJ2-3, with 13 nucleotides matching TRBD2. The CDR3 spans 15 residues. Germline CDR1 is SGHAT and CDR2 is FQDESV (reference sequence). The trim removed 6 bases at V and 5 bases at J, leaving 5 bases unmatched. The CDR3 here is CASRPRLAGGDTQYF. CDR3 in DNA: TGTGCCAGCAGACCCCGACTAGCGGGAGGAGATACGCAGTATTTT.

This rearrangement joins TRBV19 to TRBJ1-5; 7 bases fit TRBD1. The CDR3 extends over 14 amino acids. With 3 bases clipped from V and 4 bases from J, the junction kept 3 bases outside the gene matches. Germline loops: CDR1 LNHDA, CDR2 SQIVND (reference sequence). CDR3 sequence reads: CASSMGDRNQPQHF. The CDR3 coding sequence is TGTGCCAGTAGTATGGGGGACAGAAATCAGCCCCAGCATTTT.

The chain is built from TRBV15 and TRBJ1-3, with D unresolved. Germline V CDR1 and CDR2: LNHNV, YYDKDF (reference sequence). The CDR3 runs 16 residues. Trimming removed 1 base at V and 0 bases at J, with 10 bases between. The CDR3 spells CATSRVQLYSGNTIYF. CDR3 bases: TGTGCCACCAGCAGAGTCCAGTTATACTCTGGAAACACCATATATTTT.

The J gene is TRBJ2-5, the V gene TRBV18; TRBD1 is a possible D gene (6 bases). Germline CDR1 KGHSH, CDR2 LQKENI. This CDR3 is built from 13 residues. Trimming cost V 4 bases and J 2 bases, with 8 bases left between them. The CDR3 region is CASSRTAQETQYF. CDR3 bases: TGTGCCAGCTCACGGACAGCTCAAGAGACCCAGTACTTC.

This clone showed up just a few times. V gene TRBV5-1 combines with J gene TRBJ2-7; D unresolved. The germline V and J ends were trimmed by 1 base and 0 bases, with 11 bases remaining between them. From germline, CDR1 is SGHRS and CDR2 YFSETQ. This CDR3 is built from 15 residues. The CDR3 coding sequence is TGCGCCAGCAGCTTGACGGAGCCCTCCTCCTACGAGCAGTACTTC. Its protein is CASSLTEPSSYEQYF. Together with reference TRBV5-1 and TRBJ2-7, the CDR3 gives the full variable domain: KAGVTQTPRYLIKTRGQQVTLSCSPISGHRSVSWYQQTPGQGLQFLFEYFSETQRNKGNFPGRFSGRQFSNSRSEMNVSTLELGDSALYLCASSLTEPSSYEQYFGPGTRLTVT.

This chain connects TRBV6-5 to TRBJ1-1; the D gene is possibly TRBD1 (5 bases). Trimming shortened V by 2 bases and J by 8 bases, and 6 bases separated the two germline ends. The CDR3 is made up of 11 amino acids. The V gene's germline CDR1 is MNHEY and CDR2 SVGAGI. The CDR3 here is CASSYQGEAFF. CDR3 in DNA: TGTGCCAGCAGTTACCAGGGAGAAGCTTTCTTT.

The chain combines TRBV5-1 with TRBJ2-2; the match to TRBD2 covers 9 bases. V was pared by 7 bases and J by 4 bases, with 8 bases of the junction left unmatched. CDR1 is SGHRS and CDR2 is YFSETQ in the germline V gene. The CDR3 runs to 15 residues. CDR3 nucleotides: TGCGCCAGCTTGGCGGGAGGGCCTGGCACCGGGGAGCTGTTTTTT. Translation gives CASLAGGPGTGELFF.

The chain employs TRBV7-9 and TRBJ2-1, with TRBD2 identical over 11 bases. The J segment lost 8 bases and the V segment lost 5 bases, leaving 11 bases of the junction unmatched. Looked up from germline, CDR1 is SEHNR and CDR2 is FQNEAQ (reference sequence). The CDR3 extends over 16 amino acids. CDR3 coding DNA: TGTGCCAGCAGCCTCGGACTAGCGGGCGTGATGGATGAGCAGTTCTTC. Translation gives CASSLGLAGVMDEQFF.

The chain combines TRBV14 with TRBJ2-2, with D unclear. Trimming stripped 2 bases from V and 5 bases from J, with 6 bases between. The CDR3 sequence is 13 residues long. The germline V gene encodes CDR1 SGHDN and CDR2 FVKESK. This CDR3 reads CASSQSMTGELFF. The DNA for the CDR3 is TGTGCCAGCAGCCAATCCATGACCGGGGAGCTGTTTTTT.

This clone showed up just once. The V gene is TRBV6-6, the J gene TRBJ1-6, with TRBD1 matching over 8 bases. In germline, CDR1 is MNHNY, CDR2 SVGAGI (reference sequence). The CDR3 runs to 14 residues. V lost 8 bases to trimming and J lost 12 bases; unmatched junction nucleotides: 12. This CDR3 is CASETGGLMEPLHF. CDR3 sequence (DNA): TGTGCCAGCGAAACAGGGGGACTGATGGAACCCCTCCACTTT.

As DNA, the CDR3 is TGTGCCAGTAGTACGACAGGGCGGGAGACCCAGTACTTC. Its translation is CASSTTGRETQYF. The chain links TRBV19 to TRBJ2-5, with 7 bases matching TRBD1. CDR1 and CDR2 from the germline V gene are LNHDA and SQIVND (reference sequence). The junction had 4 bases not matched to a gene; V was cut back by 4 bases and J by 5 bases. The CDR3 has 13 residues.

Only one count was recorded for this clone. The V gene is TRBV12-3 or TRBV12-4, the J gene TRBJ1-2; TRBD1 is a possible D gene (5 bases). V gave up 4 bases and J gave up 7 bases, with 10 bases separating them. The CDR3 is 12 amino acids. In DNA form, the CDR3 reads TGTGCCAGCAGTTCCAGCAGGGCTGGCTACACCTTC. This codes for CASSSSRAGYTF.

The chain is built from TRBV18 and TRBJ2-5; 7 bases align to TRBD1. The CDR3 is 13 residues long. V dropped 3 bases and J dropped 3; count of bases not matched to a gene: 1. Germline CDR1 KGHSH, CDR2 LQKENI. DNA of the CDR3: TGTGCCAGCTCACCCGACAGGGAAGAGACCCAGTACTTC. This codes for CASSPDREETQYF.